This T cell receptor (beta chain) was retrieved from a study of blood T cell repertoires in COVID-19. Looking at the study overall: Collection of acute and convalescent COVID-19 samples took place in the United States, Italy and Spain.

Per the original methods: Reference gene primer amplification gave nucleated cell count estimates. TCRdb's table, derived via immunoSEQ multiplex PCR, lists solely in-frame clones and lacks some. That table gives V, J and clone size, and the DNA gave D and trimming. The sample has about 270,000 clones, around 93% seen once; the top ten hold roughly 2.8%. Participants spanned ages about 18 to 100 years and resided in about 24 US areas. Someone with COVID-19 had been met by exposed participants within 2 weeks before study entry. Sequenced input: PBMCs or T cells enriched from blood (not recorded which). The sequence was collected from a man aged 35 to 55 who had been exposed to COVID-19.

CDR3 in DNA: TGCAGCGTTGAAGATCCCAGCGGGAGTTACGAGCAGTACTTC. This sequence encodes CSVEDPSGSYEQYF. The V call is TRBV29-1, the J call TRBJ2-7; TRBD2 agrees at 8 bases. Looked up from germline, CDR1 is SQVTM and CDR2 is ANQGSEA. This CDR3 has 14 amino acids. The trim removed 0 bases at V and 4 bases at J, leaving 5 bases unmatched.